Following are 27 T cell receptor beta chains from one sample sequenced in a study of preoperative IRX-2 immunotherapy in early breast cancer (dated 2019 in TCRdb). What the treatment or condition label conveys for this sample: preoperative locoregional IRX-2 cytokine immunotherapy. Libraries came from the immunoSEQ multiplex PCR assay. The table comes from immuneACCESS by way of TCRdb, which keeps in-frame sequences with V and J called. Part of the clones is missing from these tables; in studies checked, under half for an unresolved V gene and the rest for unknown reasons. This sample lists some 21,000 clones; 85% were detected once. The ten biggest clones cover roughly 1.2% of the sample. The sample in question was lymph node tissue, obtained after IRX-2 immunotherapy. Receptors were obtained from a human donor with breast cancer.

The rearrangement joins TRBV30 to TRBJ1-2; perhaps TRBD1 as D (5 bases). The CDR3 has 13 amino acids. Germline lookup yields CDR1 GTSNPN and CDR2 SVGIG (reference sequence). With 3 bases removed from V and 3 bases from J, the gap between germline ends came to 11 bases. Here the CDR3 reads CAWRGQGDYGYTF. The CDR3 coding sequence is TGTGCCTGGAGAGGGCAGGGCGACTATGGCTACACCTTC.

CDR3 sequence reads: CASSPRQAYGYTF. CDR3 sequence (DNA): TGTGCCAGCTCACCACGACAGGCCTATGGCTACACCTTC. The rearrangement joins TRBV18 to TRBJ1-2; the D gene is possibly TRBD1 (6 bases). The CDR3 has 13 residues. Germline V gene lookup returns CDR1 KGHSH and CDR2 LQKENI. Trimming took 1 base from V and 4 from J, leaving 7 bases between them.

The rearrangement joins TRBV11-3 to TRBJ2-3; D possibly corresponds to TRBD2 (5 bases). V was cut by 2 bases and J by 5 bases, with 11 bases left in between. There are 14 residues in the CDR3. Germline values: CDR1 SGHNT, CDR2 YENEEA. In DNA, the CDR3 is TGTGCCAGCAGCTTATTCGGGGTTGGAGATACGCAGTATTTT. Encoded protein: CASSLFGVGDTQYF.

The V call is TRBV18, the J call TRBJ2-5; 9 positions agree with TRBD2. The length of the CDR3 is 17 residues. Germline V gene sequence: CDR1 KGHSH, CDR2 LQKENI. J lost 3 bases, V lost 3 bases, and 11 bases had no gene match. CDR3 sequence: CASSPIRELAGEETQYF. CDR3 nucleotide sequence: TGTGCCAGCTCACCGATCAGAGAACTAGCGGGCGAAGAGACCCAGTACTTC.

The V call is TRBV12-5, the J call TRBJ2-4, with TRBD1 matching over 10 bases. The CDR3 covers 17 residues. CDR1 is LGHNT and CDR2 is FRNRAP in the germline V gene. The CDR3: CASGDRGAVGAKNIQYF. In DNA form, the CDR3 reads TGTGCCAGCGGGGACAGGGGTGCGGTGGGAGCCAAAAACATTCAGTACTTC.

The chain combines TRBV5-1 with TRBJ1-4, with D possibly being TRBD1 (6 bases). The CDR3 runs 15 residues. Trimming took off 4 bases at V and 8 bases at J, with 18 bases between the two ends. CDR1 is SGHRS, CDR2 YFSETQ, per germline. CDR3 amino acids: CASSPGGRSWEKLFF. CDR3 in DNA: TGCGCCAGCAGCCCCGGGGGCAGGTCTTGGGAAAAACTGTTTTTT.

CDR3 bases: TGCGCCAGCAGCTTGATGCTGGGGGGAGGGGAACTGTTTTTT. Translation gives CASSLMLGGGELFF. The J gene is TRBJ1-4, the V gene TRBV5-1, with a possible D match to TRBD1 (5 bases). The CDR3 length is 14 residues. The germline gives CDR1 SGHRS, CDR2 YFSETQ. Trimming stripped 1 base from V and 12 bases from J, with 16 bases between.

This sequence joins TRBV19 and TRBJ1-4; the match to TRBD1 covers 8 bases. Germline lookup yields CDR1 LNHDA and CDR2 SQIVND (reference sequence). This CDR3 region has 14 residues. V was pared by 5 bases and J by 7 bases, with 6 bases of the junction left unmatched. CDR3 sequence (DNA): TGTGCCAGTAGTCTCAGGGGGCTAAGTGAAAAACTGTTTTTT. Encoded protein: CASSLRGLSEKLFF.

The CDR3 DNA reads TGCAGCGCTACCCCGGGACAGGGAATGGGTGGCTACACCTTC. Its translation is CSATPGQGMGGYTF. V gene TRBV29-1 combines with J gene TRBJ1-2, with TRBD1 matching 9 bases. The V gene's germline CDR1 is SQVTM and CDR2 ANQGSEA. J lost 7 bases, V lost 7 bases, and 13 bases had no gene match. The CDR3 loop spans 14 amino acids.

The chain recombines TRBV6-4 with TRBJ2-1; 10 bases agree with TRBD2. CDR3 length: 15 residues. CDR1 MRHNA and CDR2 SNTAGT come from the germline V gene. J lost 9 bases, V lost 6 bases, and 11 bases had no gene match. The CDR3 is CASSNQAGGLVEQFF. DNA of the CDR3: TGTGCCAGCAGCAACCAAGCGGGGGGGCTGGTTGAGCAGTTCTTC.

The chain joins TRBV19 to TRBJ1-2; D is possibly TRBD1 (6 bases). V lost 4 bases, J lost 8 bases, and 14 bases lay in between. The CDR3 contains 13 residues. Germline loops: CDR1 LNHDA, CDR2 SQIVND (reference sequence). The DNA for the CDR3 is TGTGCCAGTAGTAGGCAGGGGACGGGCGGCTACACCTTC. It translates to CASSRQGTGGYTF.

This clone was detected only a few times. This chain connects TRBV10-3 to TRBJ2-5; 7 bases match TRBD1. The CDR3 length is 14 residues. Germline assignment: CDR1 ENHRY and CDR2 SYGVKD. The V segment lost 2 bases and the J segment 2 bases; nucleotides outside the gene matches: 2. In DNA, the CDR3 is TGTGCCATCAGTGAGACAGGGGATCAAGAGACCCAGTACTTC. Its translation: CAISETGDQETQYF.

The rearrangement links TRBV10-2 to TRBJ2-1; maybe TRBD2 (5 bases). The CDR3 runs to 14 residues. CDR1 is WSHSY and CDR2 is SAAADI in the germline V gene. Trimming pared 0 bases from V and 3 bases from J, leaving 6 bases between. The CDR3 sequence is CASSESAVYNEQFF. CDR3 DNA: TGCGCCAGCAGTGAGTCAGCGGTCTACAATGAGCAGTTCTTC.

The chain is built from TRBV19 and TRBJ1-3; D gene uncertain. V was clipped by 5 bases and J by 0 bases, with 5 bases between them. The CDR3 contains 13 residues. Germline assignment: CDR1 LNHDA and CDR2 SQIVND (reference sequence). CDR3 bases: TGTGCCAGTAGTGTTAACTCTGGAAACACCATATATTTT. Protein: CASSVNSGNTIYF.

A single count supports this clone. A read error may account for a junction end that differs from germline. The chain carries TRBV6-8 and TRBJ1-2; D gene uncertain. The CDR3 has 13 residues. Germline V gene sequence: CDR1 MNHGY, CDR2 SAAAGT. The CDR3: CAISLDGNYGYTF. CDR3 coding DNA: TGTGCCATCAGTCTGGACGGGAACTATGGCTACACCTTC.

This chain uses TRBV10-2 with TRBJ2-1, with TRBD1 as a possible D gene (5 bases). Germline CDR1 is WSHSY and CDR2 is SAAADI. Trimming left V 5 bases short and J 6 bases short, with 11 bases between. CDR3 length: 13 residues. DNA for the CDR3: TGCGCCAGCAGTCAGGACACACCCAATGAGCAGTTCTTC. Translating gives CASSQDTPNEQFF.

The rearrangement uses TRBV6-8 and TRBJ2-7; D ambiguous. CDR3 length equals 13 residues. Germline assignment: CDR1 MNHGY and CDR2 SAAAGT. V lost 2 bases, J lost 6 bases, and 11 bases lay in between. CDR3 coding DNA: TGTGCCAGCAGTTACGCCGGAGTGGCCGAGCAGTACTTC. Its translation: CASSYAGVAEQYF.

This chain connects TRBV7-7 to TRBJ2-3; 11 positions agree with TRBD2. The CDR3 has 15 amino acids. Germline CDR1 and CDR2: SSHAT and FNYEAQ (reference sequence). V was clipped by 5 bases and J by 1 base; unmatched bases: 2. The CDR3 nucleotides are TGTGCCAGCAGCGGGGGACTAGCGGGCACAGATACGCAGTATTTT. It encodes CASSGGLAGTDTQYF. The complete variable domain, with remaining parts taken from reference TRBV7-7 and TRBJ2-3, reads GAGVSQSPRYKVTKRGQDVTLRCDPISSHATLYWYQQALGQGPEFLTYFNYEAQPDKSGLPSDRFSAERPEGSISTLTIQRTEQRDSAMYRCASSGGLAGTDTQYFGPGTRLTVL.

V is TRBV5-1 and J is TRBJ2-1, with D maybe TRBD2 (6 bases). The CDR3 length is 17 residues. V lost 7 bases and J lost 8, with 28 bases in between. The germline V gene encodes CDR1 SGHRS and CDR2 YFSETQ. This CDR3 reads CASQKRDSSPGVDEQFF. The CDR3 coding sequence is TGCGCCAGCCAAAAACGGGACTCTTCACCTGGGGTGGATGAGCAGTTCTTC.

CDR3 loop: CSVDTGGYGYTF. In nucleotides, the CDR3 is TGCAGCGTTGATACAGGGGGCTATGGCTACACCTTC. This chain uses TRBV29-1 with TRBJ1-2; TRBD1 aligns across 8 bases. Germline lookup yields CDR1 SQVTM and CDR2 ANQGSEA. V dropped 3 bases and J dropped 4; count of bases not matched to a gene: 1. This CDR3 has 12 residues.

This clone is a singleton in its sample. V is TRBV6-8 and J is TRBJ2-3, with a tentative D call TRBD2 (6 bases). The CDR3 covers 15 residues. Germline V gene lookup returns CDR1 MNHGY and CDR2 SAAAGT. The germline V and J ends were trimmed by 2 bases and 1 base, with 10 bases remaining between them. In DNA form, the CDR3 reads TGTGCCAGCAGTTACGCCCAGCGGGGCACAGATACGCAGTATTTT. Residues: CASSYAQRGTDTQYF.

CDR3 sequence: CASSLDTDTGELFF. In nucleotides, the CDR3 is TGTGCCAGCAGTTTGGACACGGACACCGGGGAGCTGTTTTTT. The V gene is TRBV6-8, the J gene TRBJ2-2; tentatively, D is TRBD1 (5 bases). The CDR3 contains 14 residues. Between the trimmed V and J ends, which lost 4 bases and 3 bases, there was a span of 9 bases. Germline V gene data show CDR1 as MNHGY and CDR2 as SAAAGT.

The chain couples TRBV18 to TRBJ1-3; D is ambiguous. Germline-derived CDR1 and CDR2 are KGHSH and LQKENI. The CDR3 runs to 17 residues. The ends were cut back, 3 bases at V and 4 bases at J, with 19 bases in the middle. CDR3 in amino acids: CASSPRTSPLSGNTIYF. CDR3 sequence (DNA): TGTGCCAGCTCACCTCGGACTTCCCCTCTCTCGGGAAACACCATATATTTT.

V gene TRBV19 combines with J gene TRBJ1-1; D not certain. CDR1 and CDR2 from the germline V gene are LNHDA and SQIVND (reference sequence). V was cut by 2 bases and J by 6 bases, with 10 bases left in between. The CDR3 sequence is 13 residues long. The CDR3 DNA sequence: TGTGCCAGTAGTATACTTTCGGGGTCTGAAGCTTTCTTT. Its translation: CASSILSGSEAFF. The whole variable domain, remainder taken from reference TRBV19 and TRBJ1-1, is DGGITQSPKYLFRKEGQNVTLSCEQNLNHDAMYWYRQDPGQGLRLIYYSQIVNDFQKGDIAEGYSVSREKKESFPLTVTSAQKNPTAFYLCASSILSGSEAFFGQGTRLTVV.

This chain joins TRBV6-8 and TRBJ1-1; D is perhaps TRBD1 (6 bases). This CDR3 has 13 residues. V shed 3 bases and J shed 7 bases, with 12 bases lying between them. Looked up from germline, CDR1 is MNHGY and CDR2 is SAAAGT. The CDR3 coding sequence is TGTGCCAGCAGTTATGGGCAGGGACATGAAGCTTTCTTT. Amino acids: CASSYGQGHEAFF.

V gene TRBV15 combines with J gene TRBJ1-5; unclear D gene. Looked up from germline, CDR1 is LNHNV and CDR2 is YYDKDF (reference sequence). Trimming shortened V by 0 bases and J by 3 bases, and 9 bases separated the two germline ends. CDR3 length: 15 residues. CDR3 loop: CATSRDLGVNQPQHF. CDR3 sequence (DNA): TGTGCCACCAGCAGAGATCTCGGCGTCAATCAGCCCCAGCATTTT.

V is TRBV29-1 and J is TRBJ2-5, with D possibly being TRBD1 or TRBD2 (5 bases each). The CDR3 is 12 amino acids. In germline, CDR1 is SQVTM, CDR2 ANQGSEA. V lost 4 bases, J lost 6 bases, and 12 bases lay in between. The CDR3 region is CSVARGEKTQYF. CDR3 DNA: TGCAGCGTTGCACGAGGGGAGAAGACCCAGTACTTC.